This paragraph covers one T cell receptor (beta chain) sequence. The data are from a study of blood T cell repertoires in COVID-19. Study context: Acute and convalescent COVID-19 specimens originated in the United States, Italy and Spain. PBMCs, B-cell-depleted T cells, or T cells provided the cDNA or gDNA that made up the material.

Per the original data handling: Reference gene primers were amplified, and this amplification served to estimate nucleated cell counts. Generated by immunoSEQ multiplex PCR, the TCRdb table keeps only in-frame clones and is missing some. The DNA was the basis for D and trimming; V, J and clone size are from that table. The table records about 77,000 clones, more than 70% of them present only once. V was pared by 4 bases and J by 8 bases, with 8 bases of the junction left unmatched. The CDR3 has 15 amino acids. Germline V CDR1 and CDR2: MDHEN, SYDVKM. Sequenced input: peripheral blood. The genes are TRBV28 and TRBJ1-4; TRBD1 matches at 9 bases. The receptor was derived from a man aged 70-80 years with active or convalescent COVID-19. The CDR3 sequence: CASSSPGQGWEKLFF. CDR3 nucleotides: TGTGCCAGCAGTTCACCGGGACAGGGTTGGGAAAAACTGTTTTTT.